The 19 T cell receptor beta chains given below trace back to one sample, sequenced in a study of identical twins. TCRdb called the 5' RACE reads again in MiXCR, with one record for every CDR3 protein. The sample consists of about 570,000 distinct CDR3 sequences, approximately 10% of them appearing once. The same data also contributed to another study, on yellow fever vaccine responses in identical twins.

The sample was PBMCs. The origin of the receptors is a young woman in good health.

The sample holds many counts of this clonotype. For the CDR3, the DNA is TGTGCCAGCAGTCGCGGGAGGGCCTGGGATGAGCAGTTCTTC. Residues: CASSRGRAWDEQFF. This chain joins TRBV12-3 or TRBV12-4 and TRBJ2-1, with TRBD2 identical over 9 bases. The J segment lost 8 bases and the V segment lost 5 bases, leaving 7 bases of the junction unmatched. The CDR3 runs 14 residues.

V and J are TRBV6-5 and TRBJ2-4; D perhaps matches TRBD2 (6 bases). The ends were cut back, 2 bases at V and 9 bases at J, with 20 bases in the middle. There are 16 residues in the CDR3. Looked up from germline, CDR1 is MNHEY and CDR2 is SVGAGI. The DNA for the CDR3 is TGTGCCAGCAGTTACCCGGCTAGCCAGCTGGGGGGCATTCAGTACTTC. Its translation: CASSYPASQLGGIQYF.

This clonotype showed up many times. The chain employs TRBV5-1 and TRBJ2-1, with D perhaps matching TRBD1 (6 bases). The germline V and J ends were trimmed by 0 bases and 5 bases, with 18 bases remaining between them. CDR1 and CDR2 from the germline V gene are SGHRS and YFSETQ. This CDR3 region has 17 residues. DNA of the CDR3: TGCGCCAGCAGCTTGGCCAGGGGCGACTTAACAAACAATGAGCAGTTCTTC. It codes for CASSLARGDLTNNEQFF.

The rearrangement uses TRBV12-5 and TRBJ2-5; 12 bases agree with TRBD1. The length of the CDR3 is 14 residues. The germline V gene encodes CDR1 LGHNT and CDR2 FRNRAP. The V segment lost 4 bases and the J segment 7 bases; nucleotides outside the gene matches: 4. The CDR3 bases are TGTGCTAGTGGTTCGGGACAGGGGGCAGGGACCCAGTACTTC. This sequence encodes CASGSGQGAGTQYF.

V and J are TRBV5-1 and TRBJ2-7; D may be TRBD1 (6 bases). The CDR3 length is 18 residues. Between the trimmed V and J ends, which lost 0 bases and 3 bases, there was a span of 22 bases. From germline, CDR1 is SGHRS and CDR2 YFSETQ. CDR3 in amino acids: CASSLVPGGPGVGYEQYF. CDR3 bases: TGCGCCAGCAGCTTGGTCCCGGGTGGACCAGGGGTCGGCTACGAGCAGTACTTC.

J is TRBJ2-1 and V is TRBV5-1; D is unclear. The CDR3 length is 16 residues. Germline V gene data show CDR1 as SGHRS and CDR2 as YFSETQ. The V end lost 0 bases, the J end lost 4 bases, and 14 bases lay between the germline ends. For the CDR3, the DNA is TGCGCCAGCAGCTTGGGGGCTGGCGGTGAGTACAATGAGCAGTTCTTC. Its protein is CASSLGAGGEYNEQFF.

This clonotype was detected many times. The chain links TRBV20-1 to TRBJ2-1; 10 bases fit TRBD1. Germline CDR1 is DFQATT and CDR2 is SNEGSKA (reference sequence). The CDR3 is 16 amino acids. V gave up 0 bases and J gave up 6 bases; unmatched junction bases: 8. CDR3 region: CSARDPGQGERNEQFF. CDR3 coding DNA: TGCAGTGCTAGAGATCCCGGACAGGGGGAACGCAATGAGCAGTTCTTC.

At least ten counts were recorded for this clonotype. This sequence joins TRBV12-3 or TRBV12-4 and TRBJ2-5; D not certain. Trimming stripped 2 bases from V and 3 bases from J, with 4 bases between. CDR3 size: 12 residues. The CDR3 DNA reads TGTGCCAGCAGTTTATTAAAAGAGACCCAGTACTTC. Translating it yields CASSLLKETQYF.

At least ten counts were recorded for this clonotype. CDR3 residues: CAINPTGFQDEQYF. The CDR3 nucleotides are TGTGCCATCAACCCGACAGGGTTCCAGGACGAGCAGTACTTC. This chain joins TRBV10-3 and TRBJ2-7, with 7 bases fitting TRBD1. Per germline, CDR1 ENHRY and CDR2 SYGVKD. The CDR3 has 14 amino acids. J was trimmed by 5 bases and V by 7 bases; bases with no gene match: 11.

In this sample, this clonotype turned up many times. V gene TRBV12-3 or TRBV12-4 combines with J gene TRBJ1-4, with D perhaps TRBD1 (6 bases). Trimming removed 10 bases from V and 8 bases from J, with 14 bases in between. The CDR3 is made up of 12 amino acids. CDR3 DNA sequence: TGTGCCACTCTCGGGGGGGCAGAAAAACTGTTTTTT. It yields the protein CATLGGAEKLFF.

This clonotype was observed a handful of times. The chain couples TRBV11-2 to TRBJ2-3, with 9 nucleotides matching TRBD2. J lost 0 bases, V lost 4 bases, and 5 bases had no gene match. Germline lookup yields CDR1 SGHAT and CDR2 FQNNGV. The CDR3 is 16 amino acids. As DNA, the CDR3 is TGTGCCAGCAGCTCACCGACTAGCGGTAGCACAGATACGCAGTATTTT. Translating it yields CASSSPTSGSTDTQYF.

This clonotype showed up many times. The V and J genes are TRBV2 and TRBJ2-1; D possibly corresponds to TRBD1 (6 bases). Germline loops: CDR1 SNHLY, CDR2 FYNNEI. V shed 2 bases and J shed 4 bases, with 15 bases lying between them. The CDR3 length is 16 residues. CDR3 sequence reads: CASSEWVRGQYNEQFF. The DNA of the CDR3 is TGTGCCAGCAGTGAATGGGTCAGGGGCCAATACAATGAGCAGTTCTTC.

The gene calls are TRBV13 and TRBJ1-2; TRBD1 aligns across 10 bases. The CDR3 runs to 13 residues. V was pared by 5 bases and J by 6 bases, with 3 bases of the junction left unmatched. Germline V lookup: CDR1 PRHDT, CDR2 FYEKMQ (reference sequence). This chain's CDR3 is CASSATGGDGYTF. As DNA, the CDR3 is TGTGCCAGCAGCGCGACAGGGGGCGATGGCTACACCTTC. Drawing the rest from reference TRBV13 and TRBJ1-2, the complete variable domain is AAGVIQSPRHLIKEKRETATLKCYPIPRHDTVYWYQQGPGQDPQFLISFYEKMQSDKGSIPDRFSAQQFSDYHSELNMSSLELGDSALYFCASSATGGDGYTFGSGTRLTVV.

The chain recombines TRBV9 with TRBJ2-3; 15 bases fit TRBD2. Germline loops: CDR1 SGDLS, CDR2 YYNGEE. The CDR3 totals 16 residues. J gave up 4 bases and V 2 bases, and 2 bases lay outside the gene matches. The CDR3 loop reads CASSVGTSGGSDTQYF. As DNA, the CDR3 is TGTGCCAGCAGCGTTGGGACTAGCGGGGGGTCAGATACGCAGTATTTT. The complete variable domain, with remaining parts taken from reference TRBV9 and TRBJ2-3, reads DSGVTQTPKHLITATGQRVTLRCSPRSGDLSVYWYQQSLDQGLQFLIQYYNGEERAKGNILERFSAQQFPDLHSELNLSSLELGDSALYFCASSVGTSGGSDTQYFGPGTRLTVL.

In its sample, this clonotype was seen a few times. This CDR3 is CASSLGPPGGLDNEQFF. CDR3 bases: TGTGCCAGCAGCTTAGGTCCACCAGGAGGGCTCGACAATGAGCAGTTCTTC. The chain joins TRBV7-8 to TRBJ2-1; D might be TRBD2 (6 bases). The V and J ends lost 1 base and 5 bases respectively, with 18 bases between them. The CDR3 is made up of 17 amino acids. Germline V lookup: CDR1 SGHVS, CDR2 FQNEAQ.

Regarding this clonotype: A much larger clone lies a single base off, so this may be a read error. The chain recombines TRBV15 with TRBJ2-3; 8 nucleotides match TRBD2. The CDR3 consists of 14 residues. Germline CDR1 and CDR2: LNHNV and YYDKDF (reference sequence). CDR3 protein: CATSSRTSTDTRYF. The CDR3 nucleotides are TGTGCCACCAGCAGTCGGACTAGCACAGATACGCGGTATTTT. The variable domain in full, completed from reference TRBV15 and TRBJ2-3, reads DAMVIQNPRYQVTQFGKPVTLSCSQTLNHNVMYWYQQKSSQAPKLLFHYYDKDFNNEADTPDNFQSRRPNTSFCFLDIRSPGLGDTAMYLCATSSRTSTDTRYFGPGTRLTVL.

This rearrangement joins TRBV2 to TRBJ2-7; 9 bases match TRBD2. CDR1 and CDR2 (germline): SNHLY, FYNNEI. V lost 5 bases to trimming and J lost 4 bases; unmatched junction nucleotides: 6. This CDR3 has 14 residues. The CDR3 DNA reads as TGTGCCAGCAGTCCAGCGGGAGGCTCATACGAGCAGTACTTC. Amino acids: CASSPAGGSYEQYF.

Only a few counts were recorded for this clonotype. The J gene is TRBJ2-7, the V gene TRBV12-3 or TRBV12-4; D assignment may be TRBD1 or TRBD2 (5 bases each). CDR3 length: 14 amino acids. Between the trimmed V and J ends, which lost 2 bases and 5 bases, there was a span of 13 bases. The CDR3 loop reads CASSLIGGTNEQYF. CDR3 DNA: TGTGCCAGCAGTTTAATTGGGGGAACGAACGAGCAGTACTTC.

This clonotype has just a few counts. The rearrangement links TRBV20-1 to TRBJ2-5; 8 positions match TRBD1. This CDR3 has 16 amino acids. V was clipped by 3 bases and J by 2 bases; unmatched bases: 11. From germline, CDR1 is DFQATT and CDR2 SNEGSKA (reference sequence). The CDR3 protein is CSAREYRGAPQETQYF. Here the CDR3 DNA reads TGCAGTGCTAGGGAGTACAGGGGGGCGCCTCAAGAGACCCAGTACTTC.